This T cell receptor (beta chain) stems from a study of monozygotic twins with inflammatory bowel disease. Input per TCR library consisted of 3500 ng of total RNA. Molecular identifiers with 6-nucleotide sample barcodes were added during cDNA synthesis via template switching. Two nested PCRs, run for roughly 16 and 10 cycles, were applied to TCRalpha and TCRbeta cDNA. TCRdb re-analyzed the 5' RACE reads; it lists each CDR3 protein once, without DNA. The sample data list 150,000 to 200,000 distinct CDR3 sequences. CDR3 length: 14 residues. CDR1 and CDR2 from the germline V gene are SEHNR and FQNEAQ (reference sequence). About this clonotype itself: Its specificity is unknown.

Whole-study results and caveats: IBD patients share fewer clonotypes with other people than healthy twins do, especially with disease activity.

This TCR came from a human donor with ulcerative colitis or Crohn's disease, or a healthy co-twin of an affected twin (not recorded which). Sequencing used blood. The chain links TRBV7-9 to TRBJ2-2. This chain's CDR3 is CASSPFANTGELFF. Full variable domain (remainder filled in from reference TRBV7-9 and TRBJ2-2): DTGVSQNPRHKITKRGQNVTFRCDPISEHNRLYWYRQTLGQGPEFLTYFQNEAQLEKSRLLSDRFSAERPKGSFSTLEIQRTEQGDSAMYLCASSPFANTGELFFGEGSRLTVL.